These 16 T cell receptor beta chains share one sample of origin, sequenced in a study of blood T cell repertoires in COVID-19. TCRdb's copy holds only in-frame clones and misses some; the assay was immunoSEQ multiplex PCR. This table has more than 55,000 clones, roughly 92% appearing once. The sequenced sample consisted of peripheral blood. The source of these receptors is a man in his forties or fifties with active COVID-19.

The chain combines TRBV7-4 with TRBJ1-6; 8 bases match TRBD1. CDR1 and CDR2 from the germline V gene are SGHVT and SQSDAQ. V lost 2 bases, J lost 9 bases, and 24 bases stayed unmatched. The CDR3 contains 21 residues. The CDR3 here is CASSLSPRPRRQGLFCSPLHF. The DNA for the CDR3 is TGTGCCAGCAGCTTAAGCCCCCGGCCGAGGAGACAGGGGCTTTTTTGTTCACCCCTCCACTTT.

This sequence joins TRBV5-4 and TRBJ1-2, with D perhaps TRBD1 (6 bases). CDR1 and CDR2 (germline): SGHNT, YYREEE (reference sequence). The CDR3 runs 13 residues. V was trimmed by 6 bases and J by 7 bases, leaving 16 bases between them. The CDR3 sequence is CASTYPAGAGYTF. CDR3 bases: TGTGCCAGCACCTACCCCGCAGGGGCTGGCTACACCTTC.

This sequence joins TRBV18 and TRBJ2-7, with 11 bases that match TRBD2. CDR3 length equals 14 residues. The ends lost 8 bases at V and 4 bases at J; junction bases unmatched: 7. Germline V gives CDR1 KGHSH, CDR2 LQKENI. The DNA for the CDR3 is TGTGCCAGCGACGGGGGACTAGCGGATTACGAGCAGTACTTC. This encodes CASDGGLADYEQYF.

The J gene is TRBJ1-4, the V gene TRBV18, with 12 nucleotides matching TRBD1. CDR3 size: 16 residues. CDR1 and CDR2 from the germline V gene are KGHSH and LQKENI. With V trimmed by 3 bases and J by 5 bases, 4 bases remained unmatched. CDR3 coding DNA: TGTGCCAGCTCACCTGGGACAGGGGGCTTAAATGAAAAACTGTTTTTT. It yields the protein CASSPGTGGLNEKLFF.

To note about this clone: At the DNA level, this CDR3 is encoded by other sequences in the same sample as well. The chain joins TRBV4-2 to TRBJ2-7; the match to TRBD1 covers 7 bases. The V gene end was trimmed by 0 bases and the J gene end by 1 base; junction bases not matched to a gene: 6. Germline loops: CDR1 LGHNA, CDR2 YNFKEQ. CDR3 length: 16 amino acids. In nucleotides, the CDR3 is TGTGCCAGCAGCCAAGAATATCCAGGGGGATCCTACGAGCAGTACTTC. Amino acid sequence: CASSQEYPGGSYEQYF.

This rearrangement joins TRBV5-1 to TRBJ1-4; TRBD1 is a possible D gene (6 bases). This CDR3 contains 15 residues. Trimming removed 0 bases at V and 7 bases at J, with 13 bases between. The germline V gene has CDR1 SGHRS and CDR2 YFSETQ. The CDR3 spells CASSLGPQTGEKLFF. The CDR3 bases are TGCGCCAGCAGCTTGGGTCCGCAGACAGGTGAAAAACTGTTTTTT. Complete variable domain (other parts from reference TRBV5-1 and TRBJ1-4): KAGVTQTPRYLIKTRGQQVTLSCSPISGHRSVSWYQQTPGQGLQFLFEYFSETQRNKGNFPGRFSGRQFSNSRSEMNVSTLELGDSALYLCASSLGPQTGEKLFFGSGTQLSVL.

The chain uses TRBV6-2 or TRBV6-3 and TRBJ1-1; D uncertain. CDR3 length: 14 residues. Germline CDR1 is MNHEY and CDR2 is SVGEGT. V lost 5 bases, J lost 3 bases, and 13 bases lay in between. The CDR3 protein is CASSLGGRDTEAFF. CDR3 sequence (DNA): TGTGCCAGCAGTCTCGGAGGTCGGGACACTGAAGCTTTCTTT.

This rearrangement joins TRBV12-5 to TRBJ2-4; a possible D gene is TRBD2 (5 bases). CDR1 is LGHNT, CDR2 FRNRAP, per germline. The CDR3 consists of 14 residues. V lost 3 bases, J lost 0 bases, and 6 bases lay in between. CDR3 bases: TGTGCTAGTGGTTTAGAGGGAGCCAAAAACATTCAGTACTTC. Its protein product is CASGLEGAKNIQYF.

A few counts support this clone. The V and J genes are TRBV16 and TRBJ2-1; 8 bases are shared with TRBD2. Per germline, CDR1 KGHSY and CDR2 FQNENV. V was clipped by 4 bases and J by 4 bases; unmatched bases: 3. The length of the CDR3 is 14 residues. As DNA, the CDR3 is TGTGCCAGCAGCCTAGCGGGGATATACAATGAGCAGTTCTTC. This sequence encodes CASSLAGIYNEQFF.

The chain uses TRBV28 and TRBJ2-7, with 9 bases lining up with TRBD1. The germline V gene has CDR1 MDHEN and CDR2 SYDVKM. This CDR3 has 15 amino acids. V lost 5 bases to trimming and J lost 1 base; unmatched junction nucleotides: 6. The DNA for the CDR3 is TGTGCCAGCAGTCCCCGGGGGACAGGGTCCTACGAGCAGTACTTC. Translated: CASSPRGTGSYEQYF.

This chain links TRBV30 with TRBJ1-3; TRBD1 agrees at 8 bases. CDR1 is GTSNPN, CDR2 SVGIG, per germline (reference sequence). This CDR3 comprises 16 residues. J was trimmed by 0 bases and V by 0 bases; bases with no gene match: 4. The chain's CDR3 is CAWSVQGGSSGNTIYF. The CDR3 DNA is TGTGCCTGGAGTGTACAGGGGGGATCCTCTGGAAACACCATATATTTT.

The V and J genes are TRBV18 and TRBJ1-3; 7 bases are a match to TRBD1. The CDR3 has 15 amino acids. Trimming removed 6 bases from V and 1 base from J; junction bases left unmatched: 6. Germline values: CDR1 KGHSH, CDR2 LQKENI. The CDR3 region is CASSPGTVSGNTIYF. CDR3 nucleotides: TGTGCCAGCTCGCCCGGGACAGTGTCTGGAAACACCATATATTTT. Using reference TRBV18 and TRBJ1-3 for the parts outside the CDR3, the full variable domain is NAGVMQNPRHLVRRRGQEARLRCSPMKGHSHVYWYRQLPEEGLKFMVYLQKENIIDESGMPKERFSAEFPKEGPSILRIQQVVRGDSAAYFCASSPGTVSGNTIYFGEGSWLTVV.

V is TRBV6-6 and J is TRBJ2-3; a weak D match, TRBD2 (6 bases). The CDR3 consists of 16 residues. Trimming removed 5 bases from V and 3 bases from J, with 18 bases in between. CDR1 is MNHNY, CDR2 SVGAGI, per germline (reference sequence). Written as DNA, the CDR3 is TGTGCCAGCAGTCCCGCCGGGCGGGGCGGTACAGATACGCAGTATTTT. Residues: CASSPAGRGGTDTQYF.

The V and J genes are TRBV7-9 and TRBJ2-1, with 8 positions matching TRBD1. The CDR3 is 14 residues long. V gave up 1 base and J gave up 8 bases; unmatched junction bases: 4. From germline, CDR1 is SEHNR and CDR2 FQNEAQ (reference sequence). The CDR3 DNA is TGTGCCAGCAGCTTAGATCAGGGGGCCGATGAGCAGTTCTTC. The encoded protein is CASSLDQGADEQFF. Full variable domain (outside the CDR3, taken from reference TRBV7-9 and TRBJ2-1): DTGVSQNPRHKITKRGQNVTFRCDPISEHNRLYWYRQTLGQGPEFLTYFQNEAQLEKSRLLSDRFSAERPKGSFSTLEIQRTEQGDSAMYLCASSLDQGADEQFFGPGTRLTVL.

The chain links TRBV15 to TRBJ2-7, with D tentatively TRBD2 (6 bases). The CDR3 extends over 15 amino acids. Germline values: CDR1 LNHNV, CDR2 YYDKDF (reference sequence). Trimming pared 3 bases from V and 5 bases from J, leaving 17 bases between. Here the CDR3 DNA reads TGTGCCACCAGCAGGGAACCACGGGGGTATGACGAGCAGTACTTC. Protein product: CATSREPRGYDEQYF.

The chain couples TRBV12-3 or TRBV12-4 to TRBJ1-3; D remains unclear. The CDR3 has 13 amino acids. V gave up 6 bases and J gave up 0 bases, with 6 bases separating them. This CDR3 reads CASSRYSGNTIYF. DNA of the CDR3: TGTGCCAGCAGCAGGTACTCTGGAAACACCATATATTTT.